This T cell receptor (beta chain) originates from a study of blood T cell repertoires in COVID-19 (dated by TCRdb to about 2020). Turning to the overall study: Samples from collaborators originated in the United States, Italy and Spain and spanned both the acute and convalescent phases of COVID-19. The material from the prospective study consisted of cDNA or gDNA derived from T cells, B-cell-depleted T cells, or PBMCs. Sample metadata almost always included a de-identified subject ID, COVID-19 status, age in years and sex. HLA class I and class II types, where available, came from metadata supplied by the sample provider rather than from assay-based typing. The repertoires were released in a freely available public database intended as a resource for research on the immune response to SARS-CoV-2. Subjects who had been exposed to COVID-19, were actively infected with it, or had recovered from it provided the deeply sampled blood TCRbeta repertoires that made up the dataset. The samples were drawn from the first 160 participants of the ongoing ImmuneRACE study and from 1,254 subjects provided by 6 global collaborators. The investigation overall reported the following: The quantity of clinical and demographic metadata differed by source and by participant and was supplied without curation.

Collaborating institutions collected whole blood in K2EDTA tubes following their own protocols. For TCRbeta analysis, collaborators shipped samples as frozen whole blood, isolated PBMCs, or DNA extracted from either of those sample types. This clone is medium-sized (0.01 to 0.1%) in terms of sample share. Its specific antigen is unknown. Base qualities are not at hand, and no much larger clone is one base apart. The immunoSEQ Assay, a bias-controlled multiplex PCR, was used to amplify TCRbeta CDR3 regions from genomic DNA. In the paper's pipeline: The number of nucleated cells in each sample was estimated from the amplification of reference gene primers within the assay. To quantify the absolute abundance of each unique TCRbeta CDR3 rearrangement, sequence reads were collapsed and filtered. Productive Simpson clonality was computed per sample as the square root of Simpson's diversity index over productive rearrangements. The immuneACCESS repertoire file appears here via TCRdb, limited to in-frame rearrangements. These files lack a portion of the clones; in checked studies, under half of the deficit traces to unresolved V genes, and the cause of the others is not known. From that table come the V and J calls and clone size; the DNA was used to work out D and trimming. The sample table records some 10,000 clones; 80% to 90% of these occur just once. The ten biggest clones cover roughly 30% of the sample.

The CDR3 contains 13 residues, cysteine and phenylalanine counted. CDR3 DNA only is kept here, 39 bases in frame from base 1. The junction shows trimming of 5 bases on V and 8 bases on J, and the gene matches do not reach 8 bases of it. Input material: peripheral blood. The sequence is built from TRBV12-3 or TRBV12-4 and TRBJ1-2; 7 middle bases align to TRBD1. This TCR was sampled from a man in his fifties or sixties with active COVID-19. The sequenced DNA is TGTGCCAGCAGTCGGACAGGTTCGGAGGGCTACACCTTC. It specifies CASSRTGSEGYTF.